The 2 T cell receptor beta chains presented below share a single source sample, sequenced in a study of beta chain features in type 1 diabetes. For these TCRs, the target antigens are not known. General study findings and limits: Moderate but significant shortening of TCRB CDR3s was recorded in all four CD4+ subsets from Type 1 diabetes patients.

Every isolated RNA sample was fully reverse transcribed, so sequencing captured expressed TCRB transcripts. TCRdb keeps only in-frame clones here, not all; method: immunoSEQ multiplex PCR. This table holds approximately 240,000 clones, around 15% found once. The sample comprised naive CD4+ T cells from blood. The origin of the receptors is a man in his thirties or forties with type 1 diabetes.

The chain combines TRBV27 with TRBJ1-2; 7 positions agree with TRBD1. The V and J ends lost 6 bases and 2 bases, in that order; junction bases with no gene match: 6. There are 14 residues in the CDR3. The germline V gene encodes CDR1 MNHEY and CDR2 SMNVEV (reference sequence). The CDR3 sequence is CASRSGTANYGYTF. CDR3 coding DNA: TGTGCCAGCAGATCCGGGACAGCGAACTATGGCTACACCTTC.

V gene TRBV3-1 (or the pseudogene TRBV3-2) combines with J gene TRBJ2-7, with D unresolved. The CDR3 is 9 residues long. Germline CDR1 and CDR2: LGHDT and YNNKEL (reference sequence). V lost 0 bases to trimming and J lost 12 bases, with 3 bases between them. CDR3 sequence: CASSQDWYF. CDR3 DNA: TGTGCCAGCAGCCAAGACTGGTACTTC.